The 14 T cell receptor beta chains below all came from one sample that was sequenced in a study of shared clonotypes between healthy human individuals. CD8 cells classed as naive were CD45RO-negative and positively selected for CCR7, excluding terminally differentiated effector memory CD45RA+ cells. Profiling relied on immunoSEQ multiplex PCR, and the TCRdb table lists in-frame clones only, not all of them. The sample has just over 2,000,000 clones, about 94% seen once; the top ten hold roughly 1%. The specimen was naive CD8+ T cells sorted from blood. These receptors came from a man between 18 and 29 years old in good health.

This clone came up once. This chain uses TRBV4-1 with TRBJ2-5, with 7 bases lining up with TRBD1. Germline CDR1 MGHRA, CDR2 YSYEKL. The CDR3 contains 16 residues. Losses at the gene ends were 0 bases for V and 0 bases for J; bases not matched to a gene: 4. The CDR3 nucleotides read TGCGCCAGCAGCCAAGAGGAGACAGGGTACCAAGAGACCCAGTACTTC. It specifies CASSQEETGYQETQYF.

This chain joins TRBV5-5 and TRBJ2-7; D gene unclear. CDR1 is SGHKS, CDR2 YYEKEE, per germline (reference sequence). This CDR3 is 12 amino acids long. V lost 2 bases and J lost 3, with 6 bases in between. CDR3 sequence: CASSFALYEQYF. The CDR3 DNA sequence: TGTGCCAGCAGCTTCGCCCTCTACGAGCAGTACTTC.

J is TRBJ2-1 and V is TRBV27, with D unresolved. Deletions cut 7 bases from V and 0 bases from J, with 10 bases between. The CDR3 runs 14 residues. In germline, CDR1 is MNHEY, CDR2 SMNVEV (reference sequence). In DNA form, the CDR3 reads TGTGCCAGCAAGTGGTTGGGCTCCTACAATGAGCAGTTCTTC. Its protein product is CASKWLGSYNEQFF.

This clone is a singleton in its sample. This chain links TRBV6-1 with TRBJ2-7, with 8 bases fitting TRBD1. Germline trimming cut 1 base from V and 3 bases from J; bases unmatched to any gene: 8. The CDR3 runs to 16 residues. Germline V gene sequence: CDR1 MNHNS, CDR2 SASEGT. CDR3 sequence (DNA): TGTGCCAGCAGTGAAGGCCGGGACAGGATTCTCTACGAGCAGTACTTC. Residues: CASSEGRDRILYEQYF.

On this clone: This clone may be a read error of a much larger clone one base away. Other DNA variants within this sample encode the same CDR3. V and J are TRBV29-1 and TRBJ1-1, with 7 bases identical to TRBD1. Unmatched junction bases numbered 0, after V lost 4 bases and J lost 1 base. The CDR3 is 12 amino acids. Germline V gene sequence: CDR1 SQVTM, CDR2 ANQGSEA. The DNA of the CDR3 is TGCAGCGTTGGACAGGGGAACACTGAAGCTTTCTTT. This encodes CSVGQGNTEAFF.

This clone appeared once. The rearrangement uses TRBV4-3 and TRBJ1-1; 7 bases match TRBD1. CDR1 is LGHNA, CDR2 YSLEER, per germline. Losses at the gene ends were 5 bases for V and 1 base for J; bases not matched to a gene: 4. The CDR3 runs 14 residues. In DNA form, the CDR3 reads TGCGCCAGCAGCTGGGACAGAGCGAACACTGAAGCTTTCTTT. Protein: CASSWDRANTEAFF.

This clone appeared a single time. V and J are TRBV27 and TRBJ1-1; 8 bases match TRBD1. V shed 3 bases and J 4 bases; nucleotides not matched to a gene: 1. CDR1 and CDR2 (germline): MNHEY, SMNVEV (reference sequence). The CDR3 has 13 residues. The CDR3 region has the DNA TGTGCCAGCAGTTTGGACAGGGCCACTGAAGCTTTCTTT. This sequence encodes CASSLDRATEAFF.

The genes are TRBV27 and TRBJ1-1; no clear D gene. Germline V gene data show CDR1 as MNHEY and CDR2 as SMNVEV (reference sequence). V was pared by 8 bases and J by 2 bases, with 9 bases between. This CDR3 region has 12 residues. CDR3 in DNA: TGTGCCAGCGGAGGGCCTAACACTGAAGCTTTCTTT. Its protein is CASGGPNTEAFF.

The CDR3 loop reads CASSQEVRGSITDTQYF. The CDR3 coding sequence is TGCGCCAGCAGCCAAGAGGTGAGAGGCAGTATCACAGATACGCAGTATTTT. The chain joins TRBV4-1 to TRBJ2-3; D is unclear. Germline assignment: CDR1 MGHRA and CDR2 YSYEKL. Trimming stripped 0 bases from V and 2 bases from J, with 15 bases between. CDR3 length: 17 residues.

As to this clone: This same CDR3 is encoded by further DNA sequences in the sample. The genes are TRBV27 and TRBJ2-7; D assignment may be TRBD1 or TRBD2 (5 bases each). CDR1 MNHEY and CDR2 SMNVEV come from the germline V gene (reference sequence). The V and J ends lost 8 bases and 4 bases respectively, with 12 bases between them. CDR3 length equals 12 residues. The DNA of the CDR3 is TGTGCCAGCTCGAGGGCAGGGTACGAGCAGTACTTC. The encoded protein is CASSRAGYEQYF.

V gene TRBV21-1 combines with J gene TRBJ1-6; the listed D gene, TRBD1, was not tested against the DNA. TRBV21-1 counts as a pseudogene. The CDR3 extends over 15 amino acids. The CDR3 loop is CASSKVSGGESPLHF. DNA for the CDR3: TGTGCCAGCAGCAAGGTCTCAGGGGGCGAGTCACCCCTCCACTTT.

To note about this clone: The same CDR3 is also encoded by other DNA sequences in this sample. The chain has TRBV7-9 and TRBJ1-2; D call uncertain. This CDR3 comprises 14 residues. Trimming took off 1 base at V and 2 bases at J, with 8 bases between the two ends. Germline CDR1 and CDR2: SEHNR and FQNEAQ (reference sequence). DNA for the CDR3: TGTGCCAGCAGCTTAGTAGTAGGGAACTATGGCTACACCTTC. This gives the protein CASSLVVGNYGYTF.

The rearrangement links TRBV7-9 to TRBJ2-7; 9 bases fit TRBD1. This CDR3 contains 13 residues. The trim removed 5 bases at V and 5 bases at J, leaving 4 bases unmatched. The germline CDR1 and CDR2 sequences are SEHNR and FQNEAQ (reference sequence). The CDR3 nucleotides are TGTGCCAGCAGCGCGACAGGGGGGAACGAGCAGTACTTC. Translating gives CASSATGGNEQYF.

The chain links TRBV11-2 to TRBJ2-7; TRBD1 aligns across 7 bases. This CDR3 contains 13 residues. Germline V gene lookup returns CDR1 SGHAT and CDR2 FQNNGV. With 0 bases clipped from V and 8 bases from J, the junction kept 4 bases outside the gene matches. The CDR3 loop reads CASSLDPGQQQYF. Written as DNA, the CDR3 is TGTGCCAGCAGCTTAGATCCGGGACAGCAGCAGTACTTC. The full variable domain, rest sourced from reference TRBV11-2 and TRBJ2-7, is EAGVAQSPRYKIIEKRQSVAFWCNPISGHATLYWYQQILGQGPKLLIQFQNNGVVDDSQLPKDRFSAERLKGVDSTLKIQPAKLEDSAVYLCASSLDPGQQQYFGPGTRLTVT.